The rows below give T cell receptor beta chains drawn from one sample of a study of T cells in localized non-small cell lung cancer. TCRdb's table, derived via immunoSEQ multiplex PCR, lists solely in-frame clones and lacks some. Of more than 100,000 clones in the sample, around 92% are singletons; the top ten hold around 1.7%. Here the sequenced sample was peripheral blood, taken before any cancer treatment. These receptors originate from a female donor of 60 years or more with stage I lung adenocarcinoma. Both conserved end residues are part of each CDR3. Fields, in order: J gene, clone size, V gene, CDR3 length, D gene, CDR3 DNA, CDR3 protein. The D gene is left open where the match is weak. Expanded clones are given a class, and other clones once, few, many or no size at all.

j_call: TRBJ2-5; clone_size: NA; v_call: TRBV5-4; cdr3_length: 15; d_call: TRBD1; cdr3_nt: TGTGCCAGCAGAACGGGACAGGCGGCCCCAGAGACCCAGTACTTC; cdr3_aa: CASRTGQAAPETQYF
j_call: TRBJ2-7; clone_size: NA; v_call: TRBV10-2; cdr3_length: 12; d_call: NA; cdr3_nt: TGCGCCAGCAGTGAGTTCCCCTACGAGCAGTACTTC; cdr3_aa: CASSEFPYEQYF
j_call: TRBJ1-2; clone_size: NA; v_call: TRBV29-1; cdr3_length: 12; d_call: NA; cdr3_nt: TGCAGCGTTGGGGGGGCGGGCTATGGCTACACCTTC; cdr3_aa: CSVGGAGYGYTF
j_call: TRBJ1-2; clone_size: NA; v_call: TRBV5-4; cdr3_length: 15; d_call: NA; cdr3_nt: TGTGCCAGCAGCTTGGGCCCCGGGACGGCCGATGGCTACACCTTC; cdr3_aa: CASSLGPGTADGYTF
j_call: TRBJ2-7; clone_size: NA; v_call: TRBV27; cdr3_length: 13; d_call: NA; cdr3_nt: TGTGCCAGCAGTTCGGGGTTACACTACGAGCAGTACTTC; cdr3_aa: CASSSGLHYEQYF
j_call: TRBJ2-1; clone_size: NA; v_call: TRBV18; cdr3_length: 16; d_call: NA; cdr3_nt: TGTGCCAGCTCTTCGAAGACAGATCTCCCGGGGAATGAGCAGTTCTTC; cdr3_aa: CASSSKTDLPGNEQFF
j_call: TRBJ2-7; clone_size: NA; v_call: TRBV30; cdr3_length: 12; d_call: NA; cdr3_nt: TGTGCCTGGACCCCGGGGAAGGTAGATCAGTACTTC; cdr3_aa: CAWTPGKVDQYF
j_call: TRBJ2-2; clone_size: NA; v_call: TRBV6-5; cdr3_length: 14; d_call: NA; cdr3_nt: TGTGCCAGCAGGCCCTCAATGTGGTCCGGGGAGCTGTTTTTT; cdr3_aa: CASRPSMWSGELFF
j_call: TRBJ2-1; clone_size: NA; v_call: TRBV9; cdr3_length: 16; d_call: TRBD2; cdr3_nt: TGTGCCAGCAGCTCCTTAGGATTAGCGGGATTTGATGAGCAGTTCTTC; cdr3_aa: CASSSLGLAGFDEQFF
j_call: TRBJ2-3; clone_size: once; v_call: TRBV7-9; cdr3_length: 15; d_call: TRBD1; cdr3_nt: TGTGCCAGCAGCATCGGACAGGCCCTCACAGATACGCAGTATTTT; cdr3_aa: CASSIGQALTDTQYF
j_call: TRBJ2-7; clone_size: NA; v_call: TRBV29-1; cdr3_length: 16; d_call: NA; cdr3_nt: TGCAGCGCCCGATTGAGATCCGGCCCAAGCTCCTACGAGCAGTACTTC; cdr3_aa: CSARLRSGPSSYEQYF
j_call: TRBJ1-2; clone_size: NA; v_call: TRBV28; cdr3_length: 14; d_call: NA; cdr3_nt: TGTGCCAGCAGTTTAGGGAGACGGGTCTATGGCTACACCTTC; cdr3_aa: CASSLGRRVYGYTF
j_call: TRBJ2-7; clone_size: NA; v_call: TRBV7-6; cdr3_length: 14; d_call: NA; cdr3_nt: TGTGCCAGCAGCCCCGGACAGGGAGGGTGGGAGCAGTACTTC; cdr3_aa: CASSPGQGGWEQYF
j_call: TRBJ1-5; clone_size: NA; v_call: TRBV4-1; cdr3_length: 15; d_call: TRBD1; cdr3_nt: TGCGCCAGCAGCCAAGGGACAGGGGGCGATCAGCCCCAGCATTTT; cdr3_aa: CASSQGTGGDQPQHF
j_call: TRBJ1-6; clone_size: NA; v_call: TRBV4-1; cdr3_length: 17; d_call: TRBD1; cdr3_nt: TGCGCCAGCAGCCAAGATTTTCCACAGGGGGTAAAGTCACCCCTCCACTTT; cdr3_aa: CASSQDFPQGVKSPLHF
j_call: TRBJ2-7; clone_size: NA; v_call: TRBV27; cdr3_length: 11; d_call: NA; cdr3_nt: TGTGCCAGCAAACGGACCGGGCGGGAGTACTTC; cdr3_aa: CASKRTGREYF
j_call: TRBJ2-1; clone_size: NA; v_call: TRBV7-3; cdr3_length: 16; d_call: TRBD2; cdr3_nt: TGTGCCAGCAGCCCGTCAGTGGGGAGGGAGAGGTTTGAGCAGTTCTTC; cdr3_aa: CASSPSVGRERFEQFF
j_call: TRBJ2-3; clone_size: NA; v_call: TRBV6-1; cdr3_length: 15; d_call: TRBD1; cdr3_nt: TGTGCCAGCAGTGGGGGAAGGGACAGGTCGGATACGCAGTATTTT; cdr3_aa: CASSGGRDRSDTQYF
j_call: TRBJ1-2; clone_size: few; v_call: TRBV10-2; cdr3_length: 15; d_call: NA; cdr3_nt: TGCGCCAGCAGTCCCACCCGACAGGCGAACTATGGCTACACCTTC; cdr3_aa: CASSPTRQANYGYTF
j_call: TRBJ2-5; clone_size: NA; v_call: TRBV29-1; cdr3_length: 12; d_call: NA; cdr3_nt: TGCAGCGTTGTCAGGGTGGGAGAGACCCAGTACTTC; cdr3_aa: CSVVRVGETQYF
j_call: TRBJ2-5; clone_size: NA; v_call: TRBV30; cdr3_length: 14; d_call: TRBD1; cdr3_nt: TGTGCCTGGAGTCTTGGGGGACAGGTAGTGACCCAGTACTTC; cdr3_aa: CAWSLGGQVVTQYF
j_call: TRBJ2-1; clone_size: NA; v_call: TRBV28; cdr3_length: 15; d_call: TRBD2; cdr3_nt: TGTGCCAGCAGCTCACGGGGGGGTAAATACAATGAGCAGTTCTTC; cdr3_aa: CASSSRGGKYNEQFF
j_call: TRBJ2-5; clone_size: NA; v_call: TRBV10-1; cdr3_length: 14; d_call: NA; cdr3_nt: TGCGCCAGCAGTGGGCCGGGATCGCAAGAGACCCAGTACTTC; cdr3_aa: CASSGPGSQETQYF
j_call: TRBJ2-2; clone_size: NA; v_call: TRBV30; cdr3_length: 14; d_call: TRBD1; cdr3_nt: TGTGCCTGGACCCTCGGACAGGGGATTGGGGAGCTGTTTTTT; cdr3_aa: CAWTLGQGIGELFF
j_call: TRBJ2-7; clone_size: NA; v_call: TRBV19; cdr3_length: 14; d_call: TRBD1; cdr3_nt: TGTGCCAGTAGTACCATCGACAGGGTCTACGAGCAGTACTTC; cdr3_aa: CASSTIDRVYEQYF
j_call: TRBJ2-1; clone_size: NA; v_call: TRBV9; cdr3_length: 16; d_call: TRBD2; cdr3_nt: TGTGCCAGCAGCGTAGATCTAGCGGGAGTTCGGAATGAGCAGTTCTTC; cdr3_aa: CASSVDLAGVRNEQFF
j_call: TRBJ2-2; clone_size: NA; v_call: TRBV7-9; cdr3_length: 13; d_call: NA; cdr3_nt: TGTGCCAGCAGTCGTCCGACGTCCGGGGAGCTGTTTTTT; cdr3_aa: CASSRPTSGELFF